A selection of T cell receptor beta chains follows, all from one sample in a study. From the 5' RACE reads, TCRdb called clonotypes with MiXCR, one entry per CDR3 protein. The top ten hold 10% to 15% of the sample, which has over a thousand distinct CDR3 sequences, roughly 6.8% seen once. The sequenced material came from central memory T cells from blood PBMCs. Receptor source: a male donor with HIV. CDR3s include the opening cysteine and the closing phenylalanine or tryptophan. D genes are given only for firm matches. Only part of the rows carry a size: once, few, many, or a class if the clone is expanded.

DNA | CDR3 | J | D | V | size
TGTGCCAGCAGTCTCGGGCACAGCACAGATACGCAGTATTTT | CASSLGHSTDTQYF | TRBJ2-3 | NA | TRBV28 | few
TGTGCCAGCAGTACCCCAATGCGGGGGGGTTCCTACGAGCAGTACTTC | CASSTPMRGGSYEQYF | TRBJ2-7 | TRBD2 | TRBV6-1 | medium-sized
TGTGCCAGCTCACCTTCCGGAACTGCCAAAAACATTCAGTACTTC | CASSPSGTAKNIQYF | TRBJ2-4 | NA | TRBV18 | few
TGTGCCACCAGCAGACAGGGAACAAAAGAGACCCAGTACTTC | CATSRQGTKETQYF | TRBJ2-5 | NA | TRBV15 | medium-sized
TGCAGTGCCCTCCGGGACCCAGCAACCGGGGAGCTGTTTTTT | CSALRDPATGELFF | TRBJ2-2 | NA | TRBV20-1 | large
TGTGCCAGCAGTGACTCGGCGGGGGAGACCCAGTACTTC | CASSDSAGETQYF | TRBJ2-5 | NA | TRBV6-4 | large
TGTGCCAGCTCACAGTGGAACAATGAGCAGTTCTTC | CASSQWNNEQFF | TRBJ2-1 | NA | TRBV18 | NA
TGTGCCAGCAGCTCATCGACAGGGGGCCCAGATACGCAGTATTTT | CASSSSTGGPDTQYF | TRBJ2-3 | TRBD1 | TRBV11-3 | medium-sized
TGTGCCACCAGCGGACAGGGGTCGCCGCAGCCCCAGCATTTT | CATSGQGSPQPQHF | TRBJ1-5 | TRBD1 | TRBV15 | NA
TGCAGTGCTAGAATCGGAAGCTCCTACAATGAGCAGTTCTTC | CSARIGSSYNEQFF | TRBJ2-1 | NA | TRBV20-1 | NA
TGTGCCAGCAGTTATAGAGTCCAGGGCTACGAGCAGTACTTC | CASSYRVQGYEQYF | TRBJ2-7 | NA | TRBV6-2/TRBV6-3 | medium-sized
TGCGCCAGCAGCCAAGAGACGGTAGGGGGACAAGCTTTCTTT | CASSQETVGGQAFF | TRBJ1-1 | NA | TRBV4-3 | medium-sized
TGTGCTAGCAGCTTAGCGGAAGCAGATACGCAGTATTTT | CASSLAEADTQYF | TRBJ2-3 | NA | TRBV7-7 | medium-sized
TGTGCCAGCAGTGAAAGCTGGATCTACGAGCAGTACTTC | CASSESWIYEQYF | TRBJ2-7 | NA | TRBV2 | medium-sized
TGTGCCAGCAGCAAAGAGCCGGGTTCGACTAACTATAGCAATCAGCCCCAGCATTTT | CASSKEPGSTNYSNQPQHF | TRBJ1-5 | NA | TRBV21-1 | few
TGCACCAGCAGTTTATCGGAGCCCTACAACGACAGGGAAGAGACCCAGTACTTC | CTSSLSEPYNDREETQYF | TRBJ2-5 | TRBD1 | TRBV27 | medium-sized
TGTGCCATCAGACAGGGGCTATACACTGAAGCTTTCTTT | CAIRQGLYTEAFF | TRBJ1-1 | TRBD1 | TRBV10-3 | medium-sized
TGTGCCAGCAGTTACCGCGCGCCAGGATCCGAGCAGTACTTC | CASSYRAPGSEQYF | TRBJ2-7 | NA | TRBV6-5 | large
TGCAGTGCTAGAGTCCTATGGCGGGGGGGAGGTGAGCAGTTCTTC | CSARVLWRGGGEQFF | TRBJ2-1 | TRBD2 | TRBV20-1 | medium-sized
TGTGCCAGCACTCTCAGGACAGGGGGGAACACTGAAGCTTTCTTT | CASTLRTGGNTEAFF | TRBJ1-1 | TRBD1 | TRBV28 | few
TGTGCCACCAGCAGACTTCGACAGGGTGGGCACACTGAAGCTTTCTTT | CATSRLRQGGHTEAFF | TRBJ1-1 | TRBD1 | TRBV15 | large
TGTGCCAATGGGGATAACCAACAGGATACGCAGTATTTT | CANGDNQQDTQYF | TRBJ2-3 | NA | TRBV10-3 | few
TGTGCCACCAGCAGGGAACGGAGAGGGGGCTATGGCTACACCTTC | CATSRERRGGYGYTF | TRBJ1-2 | NA | TRBV15 | large
TGTGCCAGCAGGGACTCCCAGGTGCGGGCCGGGGAGCAGTACTTC | CASRDSQVRAGEQYF | TRBJ2-7 | NA | TRBV28 | few
TGCAGTGCTCCTATAGGGGGGACATCGTATAATTCACCCCTCCACTTT | CSAPIGGTSYNSPLHF | TRBJ1-6 | NA | TRBV20-1 | few
TGTGCCAGCAGCTTAGCGGCAACGGTAGGACTTAATTCACCCCTCCACTTT | CASSLAATVGLNSPLHF | TRBJ1-6 | NA | TRBV7-2 | medium-sized
TGTGCCATCAGTAAGACAGAGAACACTGAAGCTTTCTTT | CAISKTENTEAFF | TRBJ1-1 | NA | TRBV10-3 | medium-sized